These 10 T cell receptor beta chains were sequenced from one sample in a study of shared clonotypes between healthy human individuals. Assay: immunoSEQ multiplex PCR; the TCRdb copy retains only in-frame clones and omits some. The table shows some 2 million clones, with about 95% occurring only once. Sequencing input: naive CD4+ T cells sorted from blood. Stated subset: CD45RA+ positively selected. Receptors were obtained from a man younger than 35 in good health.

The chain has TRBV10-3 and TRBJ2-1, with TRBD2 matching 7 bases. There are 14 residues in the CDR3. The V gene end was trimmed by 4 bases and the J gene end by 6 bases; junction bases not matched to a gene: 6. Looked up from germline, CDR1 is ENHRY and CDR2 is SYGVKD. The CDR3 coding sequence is TGTGCCATCAGTGCAGCCAGGGAGGGCAATGAGCAGTTCTTC. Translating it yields CAISAAREGNEQFF.

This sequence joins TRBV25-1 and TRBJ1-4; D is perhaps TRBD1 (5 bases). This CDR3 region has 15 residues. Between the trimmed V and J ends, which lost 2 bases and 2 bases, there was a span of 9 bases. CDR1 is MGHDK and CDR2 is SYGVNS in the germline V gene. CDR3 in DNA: TGTGCCAGCAGTGAACCGGGACGGACTAATGAAAAACTGTTTTTT. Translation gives CASSEPGRTNEKLFF.

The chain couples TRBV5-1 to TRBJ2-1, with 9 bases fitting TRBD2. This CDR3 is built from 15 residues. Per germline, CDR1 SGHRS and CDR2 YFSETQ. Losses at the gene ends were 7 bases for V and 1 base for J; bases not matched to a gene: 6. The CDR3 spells CASGFSGRSYNEQFF. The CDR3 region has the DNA TGCGCCAGCGGATTTAGCGGGAGATCCTACAATGAGCAGTTCTTC. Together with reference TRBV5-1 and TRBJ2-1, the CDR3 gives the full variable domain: KAGVTQTPRYLIKTRGQQVTLSCSPISGHRSVSWYQQTPGQGLQFLFEYFSETQRNKGNFPGRFSGRQFSNSRSEMNVSTLELGDSALYLCASGFSGRSYNEQFFGPGTRLTVL.

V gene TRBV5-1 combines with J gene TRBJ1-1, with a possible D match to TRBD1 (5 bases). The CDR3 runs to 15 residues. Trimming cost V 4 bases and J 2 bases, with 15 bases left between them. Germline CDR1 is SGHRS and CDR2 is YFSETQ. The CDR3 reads CASSLWGGSNTEAFF. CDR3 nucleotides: TGCGCCAGCAGCCTATGGGGGGGTTCCAACACTGAAGCTTTCTTT.

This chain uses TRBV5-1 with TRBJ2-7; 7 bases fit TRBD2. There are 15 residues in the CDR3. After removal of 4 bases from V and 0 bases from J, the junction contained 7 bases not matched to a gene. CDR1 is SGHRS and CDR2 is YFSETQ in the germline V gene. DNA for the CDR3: TGCGCCAGCAGCGCCGGCGGGGGACCCTCCTACGAGCAGTACTTC. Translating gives CASSAGGGPSYEQYF.

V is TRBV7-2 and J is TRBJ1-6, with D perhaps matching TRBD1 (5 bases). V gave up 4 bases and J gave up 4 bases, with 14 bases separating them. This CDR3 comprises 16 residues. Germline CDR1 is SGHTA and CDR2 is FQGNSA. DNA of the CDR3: TGTGCCAGCAGCTCGACCGGGACGACATATAATTCACCCCTCCACTTT. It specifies CASSSTGTTYNSPLHF.

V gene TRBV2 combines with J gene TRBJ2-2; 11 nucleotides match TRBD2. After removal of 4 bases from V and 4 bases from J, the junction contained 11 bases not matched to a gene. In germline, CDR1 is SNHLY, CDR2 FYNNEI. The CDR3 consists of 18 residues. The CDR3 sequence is CASSGRLAGKGGTGELFF. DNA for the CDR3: TGTGCCAGCAGTGGCAGACTAGCGGGAAAAGGCGGCACCGGGGAGCTGTTTTTT. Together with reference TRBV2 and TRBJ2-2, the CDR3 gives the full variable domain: EPEVTQTPSHQVTQMGQEVILRCVPISNHLYFYWYRQILGQKVEFLVSFYNNEISEKSEIFDDQFSVERPDGSNFTLKIRSTKLEDSAMYFCASSGRLAGKGGTGELFFGEGSRLTVL.

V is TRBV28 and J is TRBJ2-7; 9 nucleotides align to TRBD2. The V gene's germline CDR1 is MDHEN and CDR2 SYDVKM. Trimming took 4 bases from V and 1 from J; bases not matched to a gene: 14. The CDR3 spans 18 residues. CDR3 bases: TGTGCCAGCAGTTACCCGCTCGTGATTAGCGGGGGATCCTACGAGCAGTACTTC. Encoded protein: CASSYPLVISGGSYEQYF. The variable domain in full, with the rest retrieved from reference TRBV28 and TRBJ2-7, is DVKVTQSSRYLVKRTGEKVFLECVQDMDHENMFWYRQDPGLGLRLIYFSYDVKMKEKGDIPEGYSVSREKKERFSLILESASTNQTSMYLCASSYPLVISGGSYEQYFGPGTRLTVT.

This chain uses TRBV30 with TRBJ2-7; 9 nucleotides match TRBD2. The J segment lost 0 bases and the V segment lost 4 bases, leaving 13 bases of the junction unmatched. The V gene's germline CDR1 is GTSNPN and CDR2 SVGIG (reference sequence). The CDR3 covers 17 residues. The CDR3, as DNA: TGTGCCTGGACTCGTCGGCGACTAGCGGAACGCTCCTACGAGCAGTACTTC. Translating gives CAWTRRRLAERSYEQYF.

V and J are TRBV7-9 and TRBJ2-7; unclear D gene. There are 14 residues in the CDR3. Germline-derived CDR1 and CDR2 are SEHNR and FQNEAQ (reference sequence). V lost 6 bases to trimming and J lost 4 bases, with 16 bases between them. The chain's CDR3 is CASSPSLPGYEQYF. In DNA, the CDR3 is TGTGCCAGCAGTCCCAGCCTCCCCGGATACGAGCAGTACTTC. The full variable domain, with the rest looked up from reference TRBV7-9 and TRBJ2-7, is DTGVSQNPRHKITKRGQNVTFRCDPISEHNRLYWYRQTLGQGPEFLTYFQNEAQLEKSRLLSDRFSAERPKGSFSTLEIQRTEQGDSAMYLCASSPSLPGYEQYFGPGTRLTVT.